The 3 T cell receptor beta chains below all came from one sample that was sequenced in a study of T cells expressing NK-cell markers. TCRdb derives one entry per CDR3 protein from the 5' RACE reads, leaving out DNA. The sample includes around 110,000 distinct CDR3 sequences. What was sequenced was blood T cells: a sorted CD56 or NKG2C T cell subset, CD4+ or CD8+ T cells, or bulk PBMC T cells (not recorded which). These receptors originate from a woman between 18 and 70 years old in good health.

The CDR3 sequence: CASSLEAMNTEAFF. V usage is TRBV6-5 and J usage is TRBJ1-1. The CDR3 sequence is 14 residues long. CDR1 is MNHEY, CDR2 SVGAGI, per germline.

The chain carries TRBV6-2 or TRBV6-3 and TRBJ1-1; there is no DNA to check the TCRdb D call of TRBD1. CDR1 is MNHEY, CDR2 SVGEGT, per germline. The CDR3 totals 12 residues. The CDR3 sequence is CASTPGSTEAFF.

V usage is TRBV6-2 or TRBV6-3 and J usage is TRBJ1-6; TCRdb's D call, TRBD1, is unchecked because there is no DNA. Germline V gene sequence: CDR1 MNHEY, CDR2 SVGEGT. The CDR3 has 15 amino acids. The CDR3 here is CASALDSPGYSPLHF.